These 13 T cell receptor beta chains came from one sample sequenced in a study of beta chain features in type 1 diabetes. Of the isolated RNA, all was reverse transcribed, and so the sequenced material was expressed TCRB transcripts. The protocol was immunoSEQ multiplex PCR, while the TCRdb copy is restricted to in-frame clones and leaves out a portion. Found here are nearly 250,000 clones, approximately 14% of them singletons; the top ten hold roughly 0.024%. Sequenced input: naive CD4+ T cells from blood. These receptors were taken from a woman aged 40 to 49 in good health.

This clone has only a few counts. This CDR3 reads CAISEQTGGFGTQYF. DNA of the CDR3: TGTGCCATCAGTGAGCAGACAGGGGGATTTGGGACCCAGTACTTC. The genes are TRBV10-3 and TRBJ2-5; TRBD1 agrees at 9 bases. Germline CDR1 and CDR2: ENHRY and SYGVKD. CDR3 length equals 15 residues. The junction had 8 bases not matched to a gene; V was cut back by 2 bases and J by 7 bases.

This clone was detected a few times. This chain links TRBV19 with TRBJ2-1; tentative D call: TRBD1 (5 bases). CDR3 length: 13 residues. Germline V gene data show CDR1 as LNHDA and CDR2 as SQIVND (reference sequence). Deletions cut 10 bases from V and 7 bases from J, with 17 bases between. CDR3 nucleotide sequence: TGTGCCACCGAAAAGGGGCTGGGGAATGAGCAGTTCTTC. It encodes CATEKGLGNEQFF.

This clone was observed a few times. J is TRBJ2-5 and V is TRBV10-3; D not resolved. CDR3 length equals 11 residues. V was clipped by 8 bases and J by 3 bases, with 7 bases between them. Germline V CDR1 and CDR2: ENHRY, SYGVKD. The DNA for the CDR3 is TGTGCCATCCGCCAGGAAGAGACCCAGTACTTC. Encoded protein: CAIRQEETQYF.

This sequence joins TRBV4-1 and TRBJ1-5; 10 bases fit TRBD1. Germline trimming cut 4 bases from V and 3 bases from J; bases unmatched to any gene: 6. The CDR3 sequence is 16 residues long. Germline CDR1 is MGHRA and CDR2 is YSYEKL. The CDR3 loop reads CASSPGQGPVNQPQHF. CDR3 DNA sequence: TGCGCCAGCAGCCCGGGACAGGGGCCAGTCAATCAGCCCCAGCATTTT.

In the case of this clone: At the DNA level, this CDR3 is encoded by other sequences in the same sample as well. The chain employs TRBV20-1 and TRBJ2-5; tentatively, D is TRBD2 (5 bases). V lost 3 bases, J lost 5 bases, and 7 bases lay in between. Germline CDR1 DFQATT, CDR2 SNEGSKA (reference sequence). The CDR3 length is 11 residues. The CDR3 sequence is CSARTGETQYF. The DNA for the CDR3 is TGCAGTGCTAGGACGGGGGAGACCCAGTACTTC.

The rearrangement links TRBV14 to TRBJ2-7; 7 bases map to TRBD2. The CDR3 is made up of 19 amino acids. V was pared by 1 base and J by 0 bases, with 15 bases of the junction left unmatched. Germline CDR1 is SGHDN and CDR2 is FVKESK. The CDR3 DNA sequence: TGTGCCAGCAGCCAAGTAGGGCTAGCGGACCGTTCAGGCTCCTACGAGCAGTACTTC. It encodes CASSQVGLADRSGSYEQYF.

The chain has TRBV6-5 and TRBJ1-6, with unresolved D. V was pared by 0 bases and J by 11 bases, with 11 bases between. This CDR3 has 14 residues. Germline V lookup: CDR1 MNHEY, CDR2 SVGAGI. The CDR3, as DNA: TGTGCCAGCAGTTACTCGAGTGAGGGTCCACCCCTCCACTTT. Translating gives CASSYSSEGPPLHF.

This chain links TRBV5-1 with TRBJ2-7; D not certain. This CDR3 region has 12 residues. The ends were cut back, 4 bases at V and 3 bases at J, with 8 bases in the middle. Germline-derived CDR1 and CDR2 are SGHRS and YFSETQ. CDR3 sequence (DNA): TGCGCCAGCAGCCTGGACGGCTACGAGCAGTACTTC. Its translation is CASSLDGYEQYF.

This clone was observed once. V is TRBV5-1 and J is TRBJ2-1, with 8 bases matching TRBD2. The length of the CDR3 is 16 residues. The V gene end was trimmed by 4 bases and the J gene end by 4 bases; junction bases not matched to a gene: 10. The germline CDR1 and CDR2 sequences are SGHRS and YFSETQ. The CDR3 coding sequence is TGCGCCAGCAGCATTAGCGGGGCCTTAGGGTACAATGAGCAGTTCTTC. Translated: CASSISGALGYNEQFF.

The sample holds a few counts of this clone. The chain employs TRBV5-8 and TRBJ2-4, with a tentative D call TRBD1 (6 bases). Germline-derived CDR1 and CDR2 are SGHTS and YDEGEE. The CDR3 runs 12 residues. Between the trimmed V and J ends, which lost 0 bases and 16 bases, there was a span of 14 bases. CDR3 DNA sequence: TGTGCCAGCAGCTTGGCTTACAGGGTACGCTACTTC. Translation: CASSLAYRVRYF.

The chain employs TRBV5-5 and TRBJ2-7, with D perhaps TRBD1 (5 bases). The germline gives CDR1 SGHKS, CDR2 YYEKEE (reference sequence). The CDR3 has 14 residues. V was cut by 4 bases and J by 5 bases, with 16 bases left in between. The CDR3 DNA sequence: TGTGCCAGCAGCGTGGGGCCCAACAGGAACGAGCAGTACTTC. Translating gives CASSVGPNRNEQYF.

CDR3 DNA sequence: TGCGCCAGCAGCCCCGGGAGTTTGGAGATTCCCCTCCACTTT. Protein product: CASSPGSLEIPLHF. The chain has TRBV5-1 and TRBJ1-6; D remains unclear. The germline CDR1 and CDR2 sequences are SGHRS and YFSETQ. Deletions cut 4 bases from V and 13 bases from J, with 18 bases between. CDR3 length: 14 amino acids.

The chain combines TRBV5-6 with TRBJ2-4; 7 bases line up with TRBD1. Germline CDR1 reads SGHDT; CDR2 reads YYEEEE. V lost 4 bases, J lost 1 base, and 5 bases stayed unmatched. This CDR3 has 15 residues. CDR3 coding DNA: TGTGCCAGCAGCACAGGGACAGTTGCCAAAAACATTCAGTACTTC. This translates into CASSTGTVAKNIQYF.